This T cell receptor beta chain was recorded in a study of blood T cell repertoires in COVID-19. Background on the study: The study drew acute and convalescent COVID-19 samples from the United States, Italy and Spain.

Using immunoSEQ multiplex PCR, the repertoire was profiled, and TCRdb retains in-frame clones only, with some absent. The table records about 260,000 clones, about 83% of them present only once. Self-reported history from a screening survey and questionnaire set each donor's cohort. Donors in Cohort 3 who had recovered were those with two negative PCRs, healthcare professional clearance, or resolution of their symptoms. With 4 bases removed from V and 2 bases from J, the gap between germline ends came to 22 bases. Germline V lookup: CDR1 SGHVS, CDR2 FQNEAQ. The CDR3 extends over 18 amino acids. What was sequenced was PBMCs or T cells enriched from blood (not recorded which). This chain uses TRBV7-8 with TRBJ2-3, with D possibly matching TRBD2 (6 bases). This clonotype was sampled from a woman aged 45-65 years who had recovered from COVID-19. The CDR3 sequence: CASSSTPGLKRPTDTQYF. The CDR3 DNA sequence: TGTGCCAGCAGCTCCACCCCGGGACTTAAGAGACCCACAGATACGCAGTATTTT.